A selection of T cell receptor beta chains follows, all from one sample in a study of shared clonotypes between healthy human individuals. Only in-frame clones appear in the TCRdb table, and some are missing; sequencing was by immunoSEQ multiplex PCR. The table has around 1,100,000 clones, approximately 77% seen once. Sequencing used memory CD4+ T cells from PBMCs. The receptors here all came from a man aged 18 to 29 in good health. Some clones in this sample may be carry-over from other donors' samples. Both conserved end residues are part of each CDR3. Rows give clone size only sometimes, using once, few, many, or a class for an expanded clone.

clone_size,cdr3_length,v_call,j_call,cdr3_aa
few,14,TRBV18,TRBJ2-7,CASSPQRTAYEQYF
NA,16,TRBV7-8,TRBJ2-5,CASSPRGRQGRETQYF
NA,15,TRBV7-9,TRBJ2-1,CASSPQGYYYNEQFF
NA,13,TRBV6-5,TRBJ1-2,CASSYAGGDGYTF
NA,12,TRBV2,TRBJ2-3,CASSSLAREQYF
NA,13,TRBV5-4,TRBJ1-1,CASRLARETEAFF
NA,16,TRBV5-1,TRBJ2-3,CASSLGSGSQRDTQYF
few,11,TRBV20-1,TRBJ1-1,CSAQRGNEAFF
NA,12,TRBV30,TRBJ1-2,CAWSVGGSGYTF
NA,13,TRBV27,TRBJ2-1,CASSYRGYNEQFF
once,19,TRBV4-1,TRBJ2-6,CASSQAGRQGRSGANVLTF
once,14,TRBV7-9,TRBJ1-2,CASNKDGGLYGYTF
many,19,TRBV9,TRBJ2-6,CASSVRRGFPISGANVLTF
NA,16,TRBV4-3,TRBJ2-3,CASSRGLAGGGDTQYF
NA,15,TRBV11-1,TRBJ2-2,CASNPTPGGTGELFF
NA,13,TRBV5-4,TRBJ2-1,CASSFNSYNEQFF
NA,12,TRBV29-1,TRBJ2-7,CSVEDGGSEQYF
many,15,TRBV5-1,TRBJ2-7,CASSLGGTGAREQYF
once,13,TRBV28,TRBJ1-1,CASSRPMNTEAFF
NA,13,TRBV29-1,TRBJ1-5,CSVVSGINQPQHF
NA,15,TRBV11-2,TRBJ2-4,CASSRDPLAKNIQYF
NA,16,TRBV5-4,TRBJ2-1,CASSPGADLSYNEQFF
NA,14,TRBV27,TRBJ1-5,CASSARTKVQPQHF
NA,15,TRBV27,TRBJ2-2,CASSTGLAGAGELFF
NA,15,TRBV5-4,TRBJ2-1,CASSVAGTSKSSQFF
NA,12,TRBV18,TRBJ2-5,CASSPGRETQYF
NA,14,TRBV5-1,TRBJ2-3,CASSLEAPTDTQYF
NA,15,TRBV10-3,TRBJ2-7,CAISGDSGQASEQYF
NA,13,TRBV5-4,TRBJ1-2,CASSLEGASGYTF
NA,15,TRBV2,TRBJ2-2,CASIGFATRTGELFF
NA,13,TRBV30,TRBJ2-2,CAWSLQGAGELFF
NA,15,TRBV19,TRBJ2-7,CASSLNPGTEYEQYF
NA,15,TRBV9,TRBJ2-1,CASNTNAGPGLEQFF
NA,14,TRBV4-2,TRBJ1-2,CASSSKEGVYGYTF
NA,15,TRBV5-4,TRBJ2-4,CASSSPDRDTQIQYF
NA,15,TRBV5-4,TRBJ2-7,CASSLQLAGGGEQYF
NA,14,TRBV14,TRBJ2-5,CASSQGLGLETQYF
NA,15,TRBV6-6,TRBJ2-5,CASSSRDSAEETQYF
few,13,TRBV5-8,TRBJ1-1,CASSPEQGFEAFF
NA,15,TRBV5-1,TRBJ1-2,CASSPPGQPNYGYTF
NA,11,TRBV20-1,TRBJ2-1,CSAASGRETVF
NA,15,TRBV5-1,TRBJ2-1,CASSLGDSSYNEQFF
NA,14,TRBV28,TRBJ1-2,CASSPWEGGYGYTF
many,15,TRBV5-8,TRBJ2-7,CASSLLRANSYEQYF
NA,14,TRBV19,TRBJ2-7,CASNRQGSSYEQYF
NA,19,TRBV21-1,TRBJ2-1,CASSKPRVAGRRSYNEQFF
once,16,TRBV28,TRBJ1-4,CASSYRGLGTNEKLFF
NA,16,TRBV4-3,TRBJ2-2,CASSQEGSLNTGELFF
NA,18,TRBV7-3,TRBJ2-3,CASSQGLAGGRPTDTQYF
once,11,TRBV11-2,TRBJ1-1,CASSLIPEAFF
once,16,TRBV6-6,TRBJ2-1,CASSYGTSASYNEQFF
many,16,TRBV11-1,TRBJ2-5,CASSARASQRRETQYF
NA,15,TRBV5-4,TRBJ2-3,CASSLGGFDTDTQYF
NA,13,TRBV2,TRBJ1-5,CASSQGGNQPQHF
NA,13,TRBV18,TRBJ2-5,CASSRREKETQYF
NA,15,TRBV10-3,TRBJ2-5,CAISESGQGGETQYF
few,13,TRBV7-3,TRBJ1-1,CASSLYGNTEAFF
NA,15,TRBV5-1,TRBJ2-5,CASSSAGTEAETQYF